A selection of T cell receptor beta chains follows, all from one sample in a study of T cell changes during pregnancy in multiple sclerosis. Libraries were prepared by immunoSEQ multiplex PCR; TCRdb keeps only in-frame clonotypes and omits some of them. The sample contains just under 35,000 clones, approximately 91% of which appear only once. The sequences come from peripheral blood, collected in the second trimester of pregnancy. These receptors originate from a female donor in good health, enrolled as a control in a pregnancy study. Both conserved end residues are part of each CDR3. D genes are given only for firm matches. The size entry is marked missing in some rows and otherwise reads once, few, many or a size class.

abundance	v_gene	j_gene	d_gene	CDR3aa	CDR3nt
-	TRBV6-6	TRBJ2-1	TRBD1	CASRDREIDEQFF	TGTGCCAGCAGGGACAGGGAAATCGATGAGCAGTTCTTC
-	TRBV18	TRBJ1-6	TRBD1	CASSRDRGDSPLHF	TGTGCCAGCTCGCGGGACAGGGGAGATTCACCCCTCCACTTT
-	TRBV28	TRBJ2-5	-	CASSLQGMETQYF	TGTGCCAGCAGTTTACAGGGTATGGAGACCCAGTACTTC
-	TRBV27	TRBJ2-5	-	CASRALSGHVQETQYF	TGTGCCAGCAGGGCGCTAAGTGGACACGTCCAAGAGACCCAGTACTTC
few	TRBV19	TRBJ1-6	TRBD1	CASSVGSTGGNSPLHF	TGTGCCAGTAGTGTTGGATCGACAGGGGGAAATTCACCCCTCCACTTT
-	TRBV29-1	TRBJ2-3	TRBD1	CSLKQGTDTQYF	TGCAGCCTGAAACAGGGGACAGATACGCAGTATTTT
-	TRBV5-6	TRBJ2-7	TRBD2	CASATSGYEQYF	TGTGCCAGCGCGACTAGCGGGTACGAGCAGTACTTC
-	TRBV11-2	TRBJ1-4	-	CASSFLDSVNEKLFF	TGTGCCAGCAGCTTTCTGGACAGTGTAAATGAAAAACTGTTTTTT
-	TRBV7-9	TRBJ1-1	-	CASSLAERSEAFF	TGTGCCAGCAGCTTAGCGGAGCGGAGTGAAGCTTTCTTT
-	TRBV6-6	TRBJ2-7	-	CASSDGLAGSYEQYF	TGTGCCAGCAGTGATGGGCTAGCAGGCTCCTACGAGCAGTACTTC
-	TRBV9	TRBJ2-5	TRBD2	CASSFRTSGGETQYF	TGTGCCAGCAGCTTCCGGACTAGCGGGGGTGAGACCCAGTACTTC
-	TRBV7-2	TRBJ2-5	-	CASSFFGGEGETQYF	TGTGCCAGCAGCTTTTTTGGGGGCGAGGGAGAGACCCAGTACTTC
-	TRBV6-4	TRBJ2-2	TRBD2	CASSDSRGGDTGELFF	TGTGCCAGCAGTGACTCGCGGGGGGGGGACACCGGGGAGCTGTTTTTT
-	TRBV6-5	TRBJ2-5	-	CASSDSRETQYF	TGTGCCAGCAGTGACTCACGGGAGACCCAGTACTTC
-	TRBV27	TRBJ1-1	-	CASSPQGGTEAFF	TGTGCCAGCAGTCCCCAGGGAGGAACTGAAGCTTTCTTT
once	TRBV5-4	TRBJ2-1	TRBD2	CASSLGLAGNEQFF	TGTGCCAGCAGCTTGGGCCTAGCGGGCAATGAGCAGTTCTTC
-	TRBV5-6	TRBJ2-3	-	CASSLGQYLTPSGTDTQYF	TGTGCCAGCAGCTTGGGACAGTATCTTACTCCCTCCGGCACAGATACGCAGTATTTT
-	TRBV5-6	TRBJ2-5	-	CASSLAREETQYF	TGTGCCAGCAGCTTGGCCAGGGAAGAGACCCAGTACTTC
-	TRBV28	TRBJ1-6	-	CAYSSMGHSSPLHF	TGTGCCTACAGCAGTATGGGACACAGCTCACCCCTCCACTTT
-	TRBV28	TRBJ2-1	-	CASTGTYNEQFF	TGTGCCAGCACCGGGACCTACAATGAGCAGTTCTTC
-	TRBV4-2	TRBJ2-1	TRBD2	CASSQDRGDEQFF	TGTGCCAGCAGCCAAGATCGGGGGGATGAGCAGTTCTTC
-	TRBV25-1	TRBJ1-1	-	CASSESREHTEAFF	TGTGCCAGCAGTGAATCCAGGGAACACACTGAAGCTTTCTTT
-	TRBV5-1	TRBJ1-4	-	CASSLSVDEKLFF	TGCGCCAGCAGTCTAAGTGTGGATGAAAAACTGTTTTTT
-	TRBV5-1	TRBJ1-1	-	CASSLIATGLHTEAFF	TGCGCCAGCAGCCTCATAGCCACAGGGTTGCACACTGAAGCTTTCTTT
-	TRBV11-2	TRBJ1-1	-	CASGAFGTEAFF	TGTGCCAGTGGGGCGTTCGGCACTGAAGCTTTCTTT
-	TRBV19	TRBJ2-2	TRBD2	CASSFAGLAGNTGELFF	TGTGCCAGTAGCTTTGCCGGGCTAGCGGGGAACACCGGGGAGCTGTTTTTT
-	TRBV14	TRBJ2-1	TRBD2	CASSQLAGGPAEQFF	TGTGCCAGCAGCCAGTTAGCGGGGGGCCCTGCTGAGCAGTTCTTC
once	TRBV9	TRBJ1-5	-	CASSATPGSNQPQHF	TGTGCCAGCAGTGCGACCCCGGGGAGCAATCAGCCCCAGCATTTT
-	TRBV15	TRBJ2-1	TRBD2	CATSTSQLAGGHPSYNEQFF	TGTGCCACCAGCACCTCCCAACTAGCGGGGGGCCACCCCTCCTACAATGAGCAGTTCTTC
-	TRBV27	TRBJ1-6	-	CASSIPPYWGQSYNSPLHF	TGTGCCAGCAGTATCCCCCCGTATTGGGGACAATCCTATAATTCACCCCTCCACTTT
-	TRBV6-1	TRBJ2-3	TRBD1	CASSEVRTGRSTDTQYF	TGTGCCAGCAGTGAAGTGCGGACAGGTAGAAGCACAGATACGCAGTATTTT
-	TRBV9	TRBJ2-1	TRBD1	CASSAPGTGGYNEQFF	TGTGCCAGCAGCGCACCCGGGACAGGGGGGTACAATGAGCAGTTCTTC
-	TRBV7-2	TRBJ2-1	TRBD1	CASSLAGTGSYNEQFF	TGTGCCAGCAGCTTAGCCGGGACAGGGTCCTACAATGAGCAGTTCTTC
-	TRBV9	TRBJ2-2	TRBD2	CASSGGASGGITGELFF	TGTGCCAGCAGCGGTGGGGCTAGCGGAGGGATCACCGGGGAGCTGTTTTTT
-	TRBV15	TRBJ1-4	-	CATSRGGGPNEKLFF	TGTGCCACCAGCAGAGGGGGGGGGCCTAATGAAAAACTGTTTTTT
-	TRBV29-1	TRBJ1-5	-	CSAGLSNQPQHF	TGCAGCGCGGGACTCTCGAATCAGCCCCAGCATTTT
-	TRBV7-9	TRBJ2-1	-	CASSLAQGLYNEQFF	TGTGCCAGCAGCTTAGCGCAGGGGCTCTACAATGAGCAGTTCTTC
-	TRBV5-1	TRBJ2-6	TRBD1	CASSIPARSGQGSGANVLTF	TGCGCCAGCAGCATACCCGCCCGATCAGGACAGGGGTCTGGGGCCAACGTCCTGACTTTC
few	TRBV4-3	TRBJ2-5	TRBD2	CASSHQRGASETQYF	TGCGCCAGCAGCCACCAGCGGGGGGCTTCGGAGACCCAGTACTTC
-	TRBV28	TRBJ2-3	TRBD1	CASKKGQGETDTQYF	TGTGCCAGCAAGAAGGGACAGGGGGAAACAGATACGCAGTATTTT
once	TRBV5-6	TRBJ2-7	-	CASSRDFYEQYF	TGTGCCAGCAGCCGCGACTTCTACGAGCAGTACTTC
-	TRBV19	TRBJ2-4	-	CASRIFGGGSLNF	-